Shown below are 20 T cell receptor beta chains from a single sample sequenced in a study of cytomegalovirus exposure and HLA in healthy donors. Profiling relied on immunoSEQ multiplex PCR, and the TCRdb table lists in-frame clones only, not all of them. The table has some 140,000 clones, 86% seen once; the top ten hold nearly 3%. Sequencing used PBMCs. Receptor source: a man aged 18 to 29 in good health and CMV-seronegative.

The chain recombines TRBV18 with TRBJ2-7; 11 bases align to TRBD2. CDR3 length: 15 amino acids. The J segment lost 2 bases and the V segment lost 6 bases, leaving 6 bases of the junction unmatched. Germline CDR1 and CDR2: KGHSH and LQKENI. The CDR3 DNA reads TGTGCCAGCTCGATCGGGACTAGCGGACCCTACGAGCAGTACTTC. Translated: CASSIGTSGPYEQYF. The variable domain in full, with the rest retrieved from reference TRBV18 and TRBJ2-7, is NAGVMQNPRHLVRRRGQEARLRCSPMKGHSHVYWYRQLPEEGLKFMVYLQKENIIDESGMPKERFSAEFPKEGPSILRIQQVVRGDSAAYFCASSIGTSGPYEQYFGPGTRLTVT.

The CDR3 spells CASILSGGRTDTQYF. In nucleotides, the CDR3 is TGTGCCAGCATTCTATCAGGGGGCCGCACAGATACGCAGTATTTT. This sequence joins TRBV7-9 and TRBJ2-3, with 8 bases lining up with TRBD1. From germline, CDR1 is SEHNR and CDR2 FQNEAQ (reference sequence). The CDR3 covers 15 residues. Trimming cost V 7 bases and J 1 base; bases outside gene matches: 7.

The J gene is TRBJ1-1, the V gene TRBV5-1; unclear D gene. The CDR3 has 15 residues. The V gene's germline CDR1 is SGHRS and CDR2 YFSETQ. The V and J ends lost 2 bases and 4 bases respectively, with 15 bases between them. CDR3 residues: CASSLESGVGTEAFF. Written as DNA, the CDR3 is TGCGCCAGCAGCTTAGAGTCCGGGGTGGGCACTGAAGCTTTCTTT.

This chain connects TRBV18 to TRBJ1-1; D uncertain. This CDR3 spans 15 amino acids. Germline V CDR1 and CDR2: KGHSH, LQKENI. The germline V and J ends were trimmed by 6 bases and 4 bases, with 18 bases remaining between them. CDR3 in amino acids: CASSSPTGRSTEAFF. The CDR3 DNA reads TGTGCCAGCTCTTCACCGACGGGGAGAAGCACTGAAGCTTTCTTT.

This clone showed up just a few times. The chain has TRBV5-1 and TRBJ2-1, with 11 bases aligning to TRBD1. V shed 7 bases and J 5 bases; nucleotides not matched to a gene: 5. Germline CDR1 is SGHRS and CDR2 is YFSETQ. This CDR3 is 14 amino acids long. The CDR3 sequence is CASWTGGLDNEQFF. The CDR3 DNA is TGCGCCAGCTGGACAGGGGGCCTGGACAATGAGCAGTTCTTC. Variable domain in full (rest from reference TRBV5-1 and TRBJ2-1): KAGVTQTPRYLIKTRGQQVTLSCSPISGHRSVSWYQQTPGQGLQFLFEYFSETQRNKGNFPGRFSGRQFSNSRSEMNVSTLELGDSALYLCASWTGGLDNEQFFGPGTRLTVL.

The J gene is TRBJ2-1, the V gene TRBV4-3; possible D gene TRBD2, 6 bases. The CDR3 has 17 amino acids. CDR1 is LGHNA, CDR2 YSLEER, per germline. V was trimmed by 2 bases and J by 4 bases, leaving 18 bases between them. CDR3 residues: CASSQSPRVAVYNEQFF. The CDR3 DNA sequence: TGCGCCAGCAGCCAATCCCCGCGGGTAGCGGTGTACAATGAGCAGTTCTTC.

The chain joins TRBV2 to TRBJ2-4; D unresolved. CDR1 SNHLY and CDR2 FYNNEI come from the germline V gene. The germline V and J ends were trimmed by 2 bases and 6 bases, with 11 bases remaining between them. This CDR3 comprises 14 residues. The CDR3 loop reads CASSEMRQRNIQYF. Written as DNA, the CDR3 is TGTGCCAGCAGTGAAATGAGACAACGAAACATTCAGTACTTC.

This chain connects TRBV7-2 to TRBJ1-1, with TRBD1 identical over 7 bases. CDR1 is SGHTA and CDR2 is FQGNSA in the germline V gene. V was clipped by 5 bases and J by 3 bases; unmatched bases: 12. The length of the CDR3 is 16 residues. The CDR3 sequence is CASSLNRGLRDTEAFF. The CDR3 DNA sequence: TGTGCCAGCAGCCTCAACAGGGGCCTGCGGGACACTGAAGCTTTCTTT.

CDR3 amino acids: CASGLLAGGYNEQFF. The CDR3 DNA follows: TGTGCTAGTGGATTACTAGCGGGAGGATACAATGAGCAGTTCTTC. The genes are TRBV12-5 and TRBJ2-1; 12 bases agree with TRBD2. The germline gives CDR1 LGHNT, CDR2 FRNRAP. The CDR3 totals 15 residues. After removal of 6 bases from V and 4 bases from J, the junction contained 4 bases not matched to a gene.

CDR3 in amino acids: CASRSLYVQETQYF. The CDR3 DNA reads as TGTGCCAGCAGGTCCCTATACGTACAAGAGACCCAGTACTTC. This rearrangement joins TRBV6-5 to TRBJ2-5; D is ambiguous. V lost 6 bases to trimming and J lost 2 bases, with 13 bases between them. Per the germline V gene, CDR1 is MNHEY and CDR2 is SVGAGI. CDR3 size: 14 residues.

V and J are TRBV4-1 and TRBJ2-7; D is possibly TRBD2 (6 bases). V was clipped by 0 bases and J by 6 bases, with 15 bases between them. Germline loops: CDR1 MGHRA, CDR2 YSYEKL. The CDR3 length is 15 residues. CDR3 loop: CASSQEGPAGSEQYF. The CDR3 nucleotides read TGCGCCAGCAGCCAAGAAGGGCCAGCGGGTAGCGAGCAGTACTTC.

The J gene is TRBJ2-1, the V gene TRBV6-6; 13 bases map to TRBD2. V lost 6 bases, J lost 5 bases, and 4 bases stayed unmatched. The CDR3 covers 15 residues. CDR1 is MNHNY, CDR2 SVGAGI, per germline (reference sequence). The CDR3 here is CASRGGLAGDNEQFF. Here the CDR3 DNA reads TGTGCCAGCAGGGGCGGACTAGCGGGAGACAATGAGCAGTTCTTC.

This chain links TRBV28 with TRBJ2-7; 9 bases fit TRBD1. The CDR3 spans 14 residues. Trimming took 6 bases from V and 3 from J; bases not matched to a gene: 6. CDR1 is MDHEN and CDR2 is SYDVKM in the germline V gene. CDR3 DNA sequence: TGTGCCAGCAGCCGCTACAGGGGGCTCTACGAGCAGTACTTC. This encodes CASSRYRGLYEQYF.

This rearrangement joins TRBV2 to TRBJ2-7; TRBD1 matches at 7 bases. The CDR3 covers 13 residues. V shed 10 bases, J shed 2 bases, and the junction held 8 bases outside the gene matches. Per the germline V gene, CDR1 is SNHLY and CDR2 is FYNNEI. The CDR3 bases are TGTGCCACAAAACTCGGGACAGCCTACGAGCAGTACTTC. The encoded protein is CATKLGTAYEQYF.

The chain uses TRBV7-9 and TRBJ1-3; no reliable D call. The CDR3 runs 16 residues. Germline V lookup: CDR1 SEHNR, CDR2 FQNEAQ (reference sequence). Trimming took 1 base from V and 2 from J, leaving 12 bases between them. The CDR3 nucleotides are TGTGCCAGCAGCTTAGGTGGGGAGGGCACTGGAAACACCATATATTTT. As protein: CASSLGGEGTGNTIYF.

The chain recombines TRBV5-6 with TRBJ2-5; perhaps TRBD2 as D (6 bases). The V and J ends lost 1 base and 7 bases respectively, with 17 bases between them. Germline V gene data show CDR1 as SGHDT and CDR2 as YYEEEE. The CDR3 loop spans 15 amino acids. CDR3: CASSLRDSMLATQYF. The CDR3 nucleotides are TGTGCCAGCAGCTTGCGGGACTCCATGCTTGCGACCCAGTACTTC. Together with reference TRBV5-6 and TRBJ2-5, the CDR3 gives the full variable domain: DAGVTQSPTHLIKTRGQQVTLRCSPKSGHDTVSWYQQALGQGPQFIFQYYEEEERQRGNFPDRFSGHQFPNYSSELNVNALLLGDSALYLCASSLRDSMLATQYFGPGTRLLVL.

The chain employs TRBV4-1 and TRBJ2-1, with 9 bases matching TRBD2. Per germline, CDR1 MGHRA and CDR2 YSYEKL. The CDR3 sequence is 17 residues long. V was pared by 4 bases and J by 4 bases, with 11 bases of the junction left unmatched. The CDR3 is CASSLGSLRGGYNEQFF. DNA of the CDR3: TGCGCCAGCAGCCTAGGGTCTTTGCGGGGGGGGTACAATGAGCAGTTCTTC.

The gene calls are TRBV27 and TRBJ2-5; 7 nucleotides match TRBD2. The CDR3 totals 16 residues. Germline V gives CDR1 MNHEY, CDR2 SMNVEV (reference sequence). J was trimmed by 4 bases and V by 3 bases; bases with no gene match: 11. CDR3 coding DNA: TGTGCCAGCAGTTTCGCGGGAGTGGATTTCGGAGAGACCCAGTACTTC. Protein: CASSFAGVDFGETQYF.

The V gene is TRBV19, the J gene TRBJ1-1; D is undetermined. The CDR3 covers 13 residues. In germline, CDR1 is LNHDA, CDR2 SQIVND (reference sequence). Between the trimmed V and J ends, which lost 1 base and 6 bases, there was a span of 9 bases. The CDR3 DNA follows: TGTGCCAGTAGTATAGGGGGAGCAGCTGAAGCTTTCTTT. Translation: CASSIGGAAEAFF.

This chain uses TRBV11-3 with TRBJ2-7, with 14 bases lining up with TRBD2. The V segment lost 0 bases and the J segment 4 bases; nucleotides outside the gene matches: 5. CDR1 and CDR2 (germline): SGHNT, YENEEA. The CDR3 has 17 residues. CDR3 amino acids: CASSLDGTSGSRYEQYF. The DNA for the CDR3 is TGTGCCAGCAGCTTAGATGGGACTAGCGGGAGCCGATACGAGCAGTACTTC.